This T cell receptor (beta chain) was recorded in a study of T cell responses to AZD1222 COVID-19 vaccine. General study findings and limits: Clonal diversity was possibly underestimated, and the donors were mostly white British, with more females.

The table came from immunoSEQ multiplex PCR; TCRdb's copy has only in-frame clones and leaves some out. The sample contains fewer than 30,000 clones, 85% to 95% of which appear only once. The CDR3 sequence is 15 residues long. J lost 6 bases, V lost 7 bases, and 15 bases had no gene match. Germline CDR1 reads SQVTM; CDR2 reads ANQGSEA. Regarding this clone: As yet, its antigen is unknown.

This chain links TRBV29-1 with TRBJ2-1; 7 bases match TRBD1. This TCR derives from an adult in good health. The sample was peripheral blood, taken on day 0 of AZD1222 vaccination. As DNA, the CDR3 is TGCAGCGCCCTAGGCTTAGGGGGCGTCTCCAATGAGCAGTTCTTC. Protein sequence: CSALGLGGVSNEQFF.